These 9 T cell receptor beta chains originate from one sample sequenced in a study of blood T cells in healthy people across ages. A J-beta primer mix and a sample-barcoded 5' primer were used in a second PCR of about 6 to 12 cycles. TCRdb itself ran the 5' RACE reads through MiXCR, one entry per CDR3 protein. The table has some 1,000,000 distinct CDR3 sequences, 20% to 25% seen once. Another study also made use of these data, one on T cells of mothers and their children.

The sample consisted of blood. The receptors were gathered from a girl aged 2-10 years in good health.

This clonotype was seen only a few times. This sequence joins TRBV12-3 or TRBV12-4 and TRBJ2-5; possibly TRBD2 for D (5 bases). This CDR3 spans 15 amino acids. V lost 3 bases and J 3 bases, leaving 14 bases between the germline ends. As DNA, the CDR3 is TGTGCCAGCAGTTTGGGCGACTTAGCGAAAGAGACCCAGTACTTC. This gives the protein CASSLGDLAKETQYF.

The chain links TRBV7-2 to TRBJ2-1; D is possibly TRBD2 (6 bases). This CDR3 spans 14 amino acids. Trimming removed 3 bases from V and 4 bases from J, with 10 bases in between. From germline, CDR1 is SGHTA and CDR2 FQGNSA. The CDR3 DNA reads TGTGCCAGCAGCTTCGGCGGGAATTACAATGAGCAGTTCTTC. Its protein is CASSFGGNYNEQFF.

This chain uses TRBV2 with TRBJ2-5; the match to TRBD1 covers 9 bases. The DNA end lines up better with TRBJ2-1; the J call may be wrong. Germline loops: CDR1 SNHLY, CDR2 FYNNEI. The CDR3 spans 14 residues. The CDR3, as DNA: TGTGCCACCCATCTGGACAGGGGTAGCAATGAGCAGTTCTTC. This translates into CATHLDRGSNEQFF.

The CDR3 loop is CSVVLGGYEQYF. As DNA, the CDR3 is TGCAGCGTTGTACTGGGGGGGTACGAGCAGTACTTC. The rearrangement links TRBV29-1 to TRBJ2-5; 7 nucleotides align to TRBD2. The DNA end is more similar to TRBJ2-7, so the J call may be wrong. Germline assignment: CDR1 SQVTM and CDR2 ANQGSEA. There are 12 residues in the CDR3.

This clonotype was found a few times. The rearrangement links TRBV19 to TRBJ2-2; D gene uncertain. CDR1 is LNHDA, CDR2 SQIVND, per germline (reference sequence). CDR3 length: 14 amino acids. Trimming removed 4 bases at V and 7 bases at J, with 13 bases between. The CDR3 sequence is CASSTRETVGELFF. CDR3 sequence (DNA): TGTGCCAGTAGTACCCGAGAGACGGTCGGGGAGCTGTTTTTT. Full variable domain (outside the CDR3, taken from reference TRBV19 and TRBJ2-2): DGGITQSPKYLFRKEGQNVTLSCEQNLNHDAMYWYRQDPGQGLRLIYYSQIVNDFQKGDIAEGYSVSREKKESFPLTVTSAQKNPTAFYLCASSTRETVGELFFGEGSRLTVL.

The chain recombines TRBV7-2 with TRBJ2-5; no clear D gene. The DNA end is a closer match to TRBJ2-7, so the J assignment may be wrong. CDR1 and CDR2 (germline): SGHTA, FQGNSA. The CDR3 is 11 residues long. CDR3: CASSFVYEQYF. CDR3 sequence (DNA): TGTGCCAGCAGCTTTGTATACGAGCAGTACTTC.

This clonotype was counted between two and nine times. This sequence joins TRBV7-9 and TRBJ2-7; D is unresolved. The CDR3 has 12 residues. Deletions cut 5 bases from V and 3 bases from J, with 8 bases between. Germline values: CDR1 SEHNR, CDR2 FQNEAQ (reference sequence). CDR3 in DNA: TGTGCCAGCAGCCGGAGAGACTACGAGCAGTACTTC. Translation gives CASSRRDYEQYF. The entire variable domain, with the rest obtained from reference TRBV7-9 and TRBJ2-7, is as follows: DTGVSQNPRHKITKRGQNVTFRCDPISEHNRLYWYRQTLGQGPEFLTYFQNEAQLEKSRLLSDRFSAERPKGSFSTLEIQRTEQGDSAMYLCASSRRDYEQYFGPGTRLTVT.

The chain is built from TRBV6-6 and TRBJ2-7, with D possibly matching TRBD2 (7 bases). The CDR3 loop spans 15 amino acids. Looked up from germline, CDR1 is MNHNY and CDR2 is SVGAGI (reference sequence). The germline V and J ends were trimmed by 2 bases and 3 bases, with 14 bases remaining between them. The CDR3 DNA reads as TGTGCCAGCAGTTACCCCGTGAGGGGGGGCTACGAGCAGTACTTC. Protein: CASSYPVRGGYEQYF.

This clonotype has only a few counts. The V call is TRBV6-5, the J call TRBJ2-7; the match to TRBD2 covers 7 bases. Trimming removed 6 bases from V and 1 base from J; junction bases left unmatched: 9. The CDR3 sequence is 15 residues long. CDR1 MNHEY and CDR2 SVGAGI come from the germline V gene. CDR3 in DNA: TGTGCCAGCAGCCCTATGGCTAGCGGTTCCTACGAGCAGTACTTC. Amino acid sequence: CASSPMASGSYEQYF.